Below are 6 T cell receptor beta chains sequenced from a single sample in a study of shared clonotypes between healthy human individuals. This table comes from immunoSEQ multiplex PCR, and its TCRdb copy is limited to in-frame clones, with some not included. The table shows hundreds of thousands of clones, with approximately 96% occurring only once. Naive CD8 cells comprised CD45RO-negative, CCR7-positively selected cells, excluding terminally differentiated effector memory CD45RA+ cells. Sequencing used naive CD8+ T cells sorted from blood. These receptors were taken from a woman younger than 45 in good health.

This rearrangement joins TRBV5-8 to TRBJ1-1; D uncertain. The CDR3 runs to 14 residues. V lost 3 bases and J 5 bases, leaving 14 bases between the germline ends. Germline values: CDR1 SGHTS, CDR2 YDEGEE. Written as DNA, the CDR3 is TGTGCCAGCAGCTGGGGTCTGGGAGGGACTGAAGCTTTCTTT. As protein: CASSWGLGGTEAFF.

V is TRBV6-1 and J is TRBJ1-3; no reliable D call. The V end lost 2 bases, the J end lost 4 bases, and 6 bases lay between the germline ends. The CDR3 runs to 13 residues. Germline V gives CDR1 MNHNS, CDR2 SASEGT. DNA for the CDR3: TGTGCCAGCAGTGAACGTCCCGGAAACACCATATATTTT. Protein sequence: CASSERPGNTIYF.

The rearrangement joins TRBV29-1 to TRBJ2-1; TRBD2 aligns across 8 bases. Germline values: CDR1 SQVTM, CDR2 ANQGSEA. CDR3 size: 13 residues. With V trimmed by 6 bases and J by 4 bases, 5 bases remained unmatched. CDR3 region: CSVGGTRYNEQFF. The CDR3, as DNA: TGCAGCGTCGGTGGGACTAGATACAATGAGCAGTTCTTC.

The chain has TRBV28 and TRBJ1-4; TRBD1 is a possible D gene (5 bases). This CDR3 is 15 amino acids long. The ends were cut back, 1 base at V and 6 bases at J, with 12 bases in the middle. The germline V gene has CDR1 MDHEN and CDR2 SYDVKM. Here the CDR3 DNA reads TGTGCCAGCAGTTTATACGGGGGGGTTGATGAAAAACTGTTTTTT. Protein sequence: CASSLYGGVDEKLFF.

The rearrangement joins TRBV14 to TRBJ2-1; D is tentatively TRBD1 or TRBD2 (5 bases each). V dropped 1 base and J dropped 2 bases, with 9 bases sitting between them. The V gene's germline CDR1 is SGHDN and CDR2 FVKESK. There are 15 residues in the CDR3. CDR3 sequence reads: CASSQVRDAYNEQFF. CDR3 nucleotides: TGTGCCAGCAGCCAAGTTCGGGACGCCTACAATGAGCAGTTCTTC.

The rearrangement links TRBV5-4 to TRBJ1-5; D is undetermined. Between the trimmed V and J ends, which lost 1 base and 6 bases, there was a span of 8 bases. Germline lookup yields CDR1 SGHNT and CDR2 YYREEE (reference sequence). The CDR3 is 13 residues long. This CDR3 is CASSLFGGQPQHF. CDR3 in DNA: TGTGCCAGCAGCTTGTTTGGTGGTCAGCCCCAGCATTTT. Full variable domain (remainder filled in from reference TRBV5-4 and TRBJ1-5): ETGVTQSPTHLIKTRGQQVTLRCSSQSGHNTVSWYQQALGQGPQFIFQYYREEENGRGNFPPRFSGLQFPNYSSELNVNALELDDSALYLCASSLFGGQPQHFGDGTRLSIL.